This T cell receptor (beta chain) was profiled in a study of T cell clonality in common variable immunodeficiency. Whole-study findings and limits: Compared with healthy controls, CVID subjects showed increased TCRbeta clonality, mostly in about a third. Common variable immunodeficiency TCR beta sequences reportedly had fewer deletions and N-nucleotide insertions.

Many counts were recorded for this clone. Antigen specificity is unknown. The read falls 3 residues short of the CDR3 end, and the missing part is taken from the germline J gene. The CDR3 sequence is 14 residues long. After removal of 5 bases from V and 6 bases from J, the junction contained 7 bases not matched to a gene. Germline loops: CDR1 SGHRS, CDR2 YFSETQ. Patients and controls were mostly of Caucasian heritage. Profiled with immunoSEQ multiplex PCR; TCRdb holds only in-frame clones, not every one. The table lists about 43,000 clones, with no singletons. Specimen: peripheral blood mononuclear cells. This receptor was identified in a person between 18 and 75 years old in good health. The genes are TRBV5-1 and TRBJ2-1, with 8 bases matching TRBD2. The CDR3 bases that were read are TGCGCCAGCAGAGGACTAGCCCTCTTCAATGAG. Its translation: CASRGLALFNE. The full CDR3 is CASRGLALFNEQFF.